One and the same sample provided the 26 T cell receptor beta chains below, sequenced in a study of shared clonotypes between healthy human individuals. Measured with immunoSEQ multiplex PCR; TCRdb has only the in-frame clones, and not every one. The table includes millions of clones, around 90% detected once. What was sequenced was naive CD4+ T cells sorted from blood. The subset is: CD45RA+ positively selected. These receptors were taken from a man between 18 and 35 years old in good health.

V and J are TRBV7-9 and TRBJ2-5; possible D gene TRBD2, 6 bases. CDR1 SEHNR and CDR2 FQNEAQ come from the germline V gene (reference sequence). V lost 8 bases and J 4 bases, leaving 23 bases between the germline ends. CDR3 length equals 16 residues. The CDR3 coding sequence is TGTGCCAGCCGTTCTGTTGGAGGGGAGAGTAGAGAGACCCAGTACTTC. Protein sequence: CASRSVGGESRETQYF.

The rearrangement uses TRBV10-3 and TRBJ2-5; possible D gene TRBD1, 9 bases. Per germline, CDR1 ENHRY and CDR2 SYGVKD. CDR3 length equals 21 residues. The V gene lost 0 bases and the J gene lost 5 bases, with 31 bases spanning the gap. The CDR3 DNA follows: TGTGCCATCAGTGAGTCCCACCCGGGACAGGGCACGGGAGGGCCCCGGGAGACCCAGTACTTC. It is translated as CAISESHPGQGTGGPRETQYF.

The CDR3 coding sequence is TGTGCCAGCTCACCACGGACAGGGGGCGAGTTTGGGGCCAACGTCCTGACTTTC. This encodes CASSPRTGGEFGANVLTF. The J gene is TRBJ2-6, the V gene TRBV18; 11 nucleotides line up with TRBD1. Germline lookup yields CDR1 KGHSH and CDR2 LQKENI. V trimming: 1 base; J trimming: 3 bases; junction bases outside the gene matches: 5. The CDR3 sequence is 18 residues long. The full variable domain, rest sourced from reference TRBV18 and TRBJ2-6, is NAGVMQNPRHLVRRRGQEARLRCSPMKGHSHVYWYRQLPEEGLKFMVYLQKENIIDESGMPKERFSAEFPKEGPSILRIQQVVRGDSAAYFCASSPRTGGEFGANVLTFGAGSRLTVL.

This sequence joins TRBV19 and TRBJ2-4; D not resolved. The CDR3 covers 12 residues. V dropped 4 bases and J dropped 9 bases, with 10 bases sitting between them. CDR1 and CDR2 from the germline V gene are LNHDA and SQIVND (reference sequence). CDR3 amino acids: CASSTLVGIQYF. CDR3 DNA: TGTGCCAGTAGTACCCTCGTAGGCATTCAGTACTTC.

Worth noting for this clone: Within the sample, other DNA sequences also encode this same CDR3. The J gene is TRBJ1-2, the V gene TRBV25-1; D is ambiguous. Germline CDR1 is MGHDK and CDR2 is SYGVNS. V lost 5 bases, J lost 4 bases, and 5 bases lay in between. There are 11 residues in the CDR3. The CDR3 reads CASSLGYGYTF. DNA for the CDR3: TGTGCCAGCAGTTTAGGCTATGGCTACACCTTC.

Only a few counts were recorded for this clone. V usage is TRBV7-2 and J usage is TRBJ1-1; D is undetermined. Germline V gene data show CDR1 as SGHTA and CDR2 as FQGNSA. V lost 1 base, J lost 5 bases, and 11 bases lay in between. CDR3 size: 14 residues. The CDR3 region is CASSLVTLVTEAFF. Here the CDR3 DNA reads TGTGCCAGCAGCTTAGTTACCCTGGTTACTGAAGCTTTCTTT.

The chain employs TRBV18 and TRBJ1-3; D is unresolved. CDR1 and CDR2 from the germline V gene are KGHSH and LQKENI. CDR3 size: 13 residues. V was cut by 8 bases and J by 4 bases, with 12 bases left in between. CDR3 nucleotides: TGTGCCAGCACACGCACGACGGGAAACACCATATATTTT. This codes for CASTRTTGNTIYF.

This clone has only one observation. Other DNA sequences of this sample code for an identical CDR3. V is TRBV7-9 and J is TRBJ2-5; TRBD2 matches at 8 bases. The CDR3 is 15 amino acids. Germline CDR1 reads SEHNR; CDR2 reads FQNEAQ (reference sequence). V lost 2 bases to trimming and J lost 2 bases; unmatched junction nucleotides: 4. CDR3 sequence reads: CASSLLAGGQETQYF. For the CDR3, the DNA is TGTGCCAGCAGCTTACTGGCGGGAGGTCAAGAGACCCAGTACTTC.

The V call is TRBV6-1, the J call TRBJ1-1; D is uncertain. With 3 bases removed from V and 7 bases from J, the gap between germline ends came to 15 bases. There are 14 residues in the CDR3. Germline V gives CDR1 MNHNS, CDR2 SASEGT. For the CDR3, the DNA is TGTGCCAGCAGTGACCCTCCAGGTCGTCGTGAAGCTTTCTTT. Translating gives CASSDPPGRREAFF.

The V call is TRBV11-2, the J call TRBJ1-3; D unclear. CDR1 SGHAT and CDR2 FQNNGV come from the germline V gene. The germline V and J ends were trimmed by 4 bases and 4 bases, with 11 bases remaining between them. The CDR3 loop spans 14 amino acids. The CDR3 spells CASSSHLSGNTIYF. DNA of the CDR3: TGTGCCAGCAGCTCCCACCTCTCCGGAAACACCATATATTTT. The entire variable domain, with the rest obtained from reference TRBV11-2 and TRBJ1-3, is as follows: EAGVAQSPRYKIIEKRQSVAFWCNPISGHATLYWYQQILGQGPKLLIQFQNNGVVDDSQLPKDRFSAERLKGVDSTLKIQPAKLEDSAVYLCASSSHLSGNTIYFGEGSWLTVV.

The chain combines TRBV4-3 with TRBJ2-1, with D unclear. The CDR3 runs to 14 residues. Trimming took 4 bases from V and 8 from J, leaving 15 bases between them. Germline loops: CDR1 LGHNA, CDR2 YSLEER. This chain's CDR3 is CASSPRIRVDEQFF. The CDR3 nucleotides read TGCGCCAGCAGCCCTAGAATCCGGGTTGATGAGCAGTTCTTC.

CDR3 protein: CASKESLAGTDTQYF. CDR3 DNA sequence: TGCGCCAGCAAGGAGTCCCTAGCGGGGACAGATACGCAGTATTTT. The J gene is TRBJ2-3, the V gene TRBV10-2; 9 bases match TRBD2. Germline V CDR1 and CDR2: WSHSY, SAAADI. V dropped 7 bases and J dropped 3; count of bases not matched to a gene: 8. The CDR3 covers 15 residues.

The chain combines TRBV2 with TRBJ1-5; unclear D gene. V was trimmed by 8 bases and J by 4 bases, leaving 18 bases between them. Germline V gene sequence: CDR1 SNHLY, CDR2 FYNNEI. The CDR3 loop spans 15 amino acids. The DNA for the CDR3 is TGTGCCAGCCAGTCCGGGCCCGGACCTAATCAGCCCCAGCATTTT. This codes for CASQSGPGPNQPQHF.

Note on this clone: This sample includes further DNA sequences coding for the same CDR3. The genes are TRBV5-1 and TRBJ2-7, with D perhaps matching TRBD2 (5 bases). Trimming removed 2 bases at V and 3 bases at J, with 9 bases between. The CDR3 totals 13 residues. CDR1 SGHRS and CDR2 YFSETQ come from the germline V gene. The CDR3 sequence is CASSFEGSYEQYF. For the CDR3, the DNA is TGCGCCAGCAGCTTCGAAGGGAGCTACGAGCAGTACTTC.

The rearrangement links TRBV5-8 to TRBJ2-7; TRBD1 agrees at 9 bases. Germline lookup yields CDR1 SGHTS and CDR2 YDEGEE. After removal of 0 bases from V and 3 bases from J, the junction contained 4 bases not matched to a gene. The CDR3 contains 15 residues. CDR3 in DNA: TGTGCCAGCAGCTTGGGACAGGGGGGTATCTACGAGCAGTACTTC. The encoded protein is CASSLGQGGIYEQYF. The whole variable domain, remainder taken from reference TRBV5-8 and TRBJ2-7, is EAGVTQSPTHLIKTRGQQATLRCSPISGHTSVYWYQQALGLGLQFLLWYDEGEERNRGNFPPRFSGRQFPNYSSELNVNALELEDSALYLCASSLGQGGIYEQYFGPGTRLTVT.

The rearrangement joins TRBV29-1 to TRBJ2-1, with D maybe TRBD1 (5 bases). Per the germline V gene, CDR1 is SQVTM and CDR2 is ANQGSEA. CDR3 size: 14 residues. Trimming pared 0 bases from V and 4 bases from J, leaving 10 bases between. The DNA for the CDR3 is TGCAGCGTTGAAGATTTTACAGGTTACAATGAGCAGTTCTTC. It translates to CSVEDFTGYNEQFF.

With regard to this clone: The junction differs from germline at one of its ends, possibly a read error. The chain recombines TRBV6-1 with TRBJ1-2, with 10 positions matching TRBD1. The CDR3 spans 11 residues. Germline V gene data show CDR1 as MNHNS and CDR2 as SASEGT. Written as DNA, the CDR3 is TGTGCCAGCAGTGCCTCCGGGACAGGGGAGTTC. This encodes CASSASGTGEF.

The V gene is TRBV9, the J gene TRBJ2-6; TRBD1 matches at 9 bases. The ends lost 4 bases at V and 0 bases at J; junction bases unmatched: 8. CDR3 size: 18 residues. Per the germline V gene, CDR1 is SGDLS and CDR2 is YYNGEE. The CDR3 DNA follows: TGTGCCAGCAGCCTTCCCGGGACAGGGAACTCTGGGGCCAACGTCCTGACTTTC. Amino acid sequence: CASSLPGTGNSGANVLTF.

This clone was seen a handful of times. The same CDR3 arises from other DNA sequences in this sample as well. The chain joins TRBV6-1 to TRBJ1-1; TRBD1 matches 8 bases. In germline, CDR1 is MNHNS, CDR2 SASEGT. Losses at the gene ends were 3 bases for V and 0 bases for J; bases not matched to a gene: 3. This CDR3 is built from 15 residues. Here the CDR3 DNA reads TGTGCCAGCAGTGATCAGGGGGCTCTGAACACTGAAGCTTTCTTT. Amino acid sequence: CASSDQGALNTEAFF.

This clone was seen more than once but under ten times. This CDR3 is also generated by other DNA sequences in the sample. The V and J genes are TRBV30 and TRBJ1-5; D might be TRBD1 (5 bases). Trimming left V 0 bases short and J 7 bases short, with 13 bases between. The germline CDR1 and CDR2 sequences are GTSNPN and SVGIG (reference sequence). The CDR3 consists of 14 residues. CDR3: CAWSVLGVGQPQHF. The CDR3 bases are TGTGCCTGGAGTGTCCTGGGGGTAGGACAGCCCCAGCATTTT.

The V and J genes are TRBV6-1 and TRBJ1-2; possible D gene TRBD1, 5 bases. The CDR3 extends over 16 amino acids. V lost 0 bases and J lost 6, with 17 bases in between. The germline V gene has CDR1 MNHNS and CDR2 SASEGT. For the CDR3, the DNA is TGTGCCAGCAGTGAAGCTCACAGGCCCGATCGGCATGGCTACACCTTC. As protein: CASSEAHRPDRHGYTF.

The chain joins TRBV5-1 to TRBJ1-2; D is possibly TRBD1 (6 bases). The CDR3 consists of 14 residues. The germline V gene encodes CDR1 SGHRS and CDR2 YFSETQ. V was trimmed by 4 bases and J by 4 bases, leaving 14 bases between them. This CDR3 reads CASSAGQDVYGYTF. The CDR3 DNA follows: TGCGCCAGCAGCGCGGGACAAGACGTCTATGGCTACACCTTC. The full variable domain, rest sourced from reference TRBV5-1 and TRBJ1-2, is KAGVTQTPRYLIKTRGQQVTLSCSPISGHRSVSWYQQTPGQGLQFLFEYFSETQRNKGNFPGRFSGRQFSNSRSEMNVSTLELGDSALYLCASSAGQDVYGYTFGSGTRLTVV.

J is TRBJ2-2 and V is TRBV6-1; 10 bases map to TRBD1. CDR3 length: 15 amino acids. Trimming at V came to 7 bases and at J to 6 bases, leaving 8 bases not matched to a gene. The germline CDR1 and CDR2 sequences are MNHNS and SASEGT. CDR3 loop: CASTTGTGDSGELFF. Written as DNA, the CDR3 is TGTGCCAGCACCACCGGGACAGGGGATTCCGGGGAGCTGTTTTTT.

Comment on this clone: This sample also contains other DNA sequences that code for the same CDR3. The J gene is TRBJ2-7, the V gene TRBV6-5, with 8 bases aligning to TRBD2. Trimming at V came to 0 bases and at J to 1 base, leaving 2 bases not matched to a gene. There are 15 residues in the CDR3. The V gene's germline CDR1 is MNHEY and CDR2 SVGAGI. CDR3 sequence (DNA): TGTGCCAGCAGTTACTCGACGGGGGGGTCCTACGAGCAGTACTTC. Translating gives CASSYSTGGSYEQYF.

Note on this clone: Additional DNA sequences in this sample encode the identical CDR3. V usage is TRBV18 and J usage is TRBJ1-1; D gene unclear. The length of the CDR3 is 14 residues. Germline CDR1 is KGHSH and CDR2 is LQKENI. V dropped 0 bases and J dropped 1 base, with 6 bases sitting between them. The CDR3 reads CASSPPRGNTEAFF. In DNA form, the CDR3 reads TGTGCCAGCTCACCACCAAGAGGGAACACTGAAGCTTTCTTT.

The rearrangement joins TRBV19 to TRBJ2-3; no definite D call. Per germline, CDR1 LNHDA and CDR2 SQIVND (reference sequence). The length of the CDR3 is 14 residues. V was pared by 4 bases and J by 7 bases, with 15 bases between. CDR3 residues: CASSKSPLTNTQYF. CDR3 nucleotide sequence: TGTGCCAGTAGTAAGAGCCCTTTGACCAATACGCAGTATTTT.